The clone carrying this T cell receptor beta chain was detected only once. Its target is unknown. This may arise from a read error, as a much more abundant clone is one base away. No conserved phenylalanine or tryptophan ends this CDR3, so it is likely a read error. TCRbeta libraries were built with three rounds of nested PCR, modified from ARM-PCR. TCRdb re-called the multiplex PCR reads through MiXCR, storing one row per CDR3 protein. The table includes about 79,000 distinct CDR3 sequences, roughly 72% detected once. No cell sorting was done before RNA was extracted from the tissue. Between August and November 2014, newly diagnosed, chemotherapy-naive lung cancer patients underwent thoracic surgery in China. Trimming stripped 5 bases from V and 0 bases from J, with 11 bases between. This CDR3 comprises 15 residues. The germline V gene encodes CDR1 SEHNR and CDR2 FQNEAQ (reference sequence). This sample was taken from a study of tumor and adjacent non-tumor tissue in lung cancer. Study-wide results and caveats: In normal lung, the top 100 clones were significantly more dominant than in tumor.

The chain carries TRBV7-9 and TRBJ1-5, with D possibly being TRBD1 (5 bases). The TCR comes from a woman aged 35 to 49 with non-small cell lung cancer. The material sequenced was lung tumor tissue. The CDR3 sequence: CASSVGHHSNQPQHY. The CDR3 DNA reads TGTGCCAGCAGCGTCGGACATCATAGCAATCAGCCCCAGCATTAT.